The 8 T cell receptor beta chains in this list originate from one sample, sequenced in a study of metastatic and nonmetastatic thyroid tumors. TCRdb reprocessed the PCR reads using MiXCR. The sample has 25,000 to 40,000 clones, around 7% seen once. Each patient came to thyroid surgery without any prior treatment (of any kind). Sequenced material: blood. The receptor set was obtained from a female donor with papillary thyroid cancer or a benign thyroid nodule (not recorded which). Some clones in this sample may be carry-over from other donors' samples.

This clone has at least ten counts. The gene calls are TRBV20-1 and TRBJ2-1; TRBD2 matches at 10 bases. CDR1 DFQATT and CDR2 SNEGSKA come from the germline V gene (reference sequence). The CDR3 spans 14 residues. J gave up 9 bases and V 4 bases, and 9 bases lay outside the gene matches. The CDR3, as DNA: TGCAGTGCTAATAGCGGGAGGAACCCCGGTGAGCAGTTCTTC. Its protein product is CSANSGRNPGEQFF.

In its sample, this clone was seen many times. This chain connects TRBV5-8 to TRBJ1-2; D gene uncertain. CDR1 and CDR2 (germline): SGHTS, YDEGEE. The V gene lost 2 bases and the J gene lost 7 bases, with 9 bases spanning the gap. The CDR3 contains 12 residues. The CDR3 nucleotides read TGTGCCAGCAGCTTCGGACTCTTTGGCTACACCTTC. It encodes CASSFGLFGYTF.

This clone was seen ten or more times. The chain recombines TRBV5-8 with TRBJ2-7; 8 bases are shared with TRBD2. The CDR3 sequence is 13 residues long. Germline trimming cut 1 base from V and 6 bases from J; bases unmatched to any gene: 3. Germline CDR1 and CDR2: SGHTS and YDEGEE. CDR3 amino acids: CASSLRGGGEQYF. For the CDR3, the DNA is TGTGCCAGCAGCTTGCGGGGGGGCGGCGAGCAGTACTTC. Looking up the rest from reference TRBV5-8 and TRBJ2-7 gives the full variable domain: EAGVTQSPTHLIKTRGQQATLRCSPISGHTSVYWYQQALGLGLQFLLWYDEGEERNRGNFPPRFSGRQFPNYSSELNVNALELEDSALYLCASSLRGGGEQYFGPGTRLTVT.

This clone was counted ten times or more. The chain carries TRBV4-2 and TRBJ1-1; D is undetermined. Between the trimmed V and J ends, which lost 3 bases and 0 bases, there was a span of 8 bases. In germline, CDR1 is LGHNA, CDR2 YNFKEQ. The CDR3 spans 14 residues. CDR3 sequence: CASSQGILNTEAFF. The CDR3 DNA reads TGTGCCAGCAGCCAGGGAATTCTGAACACTGAAGCTTTCTTT.

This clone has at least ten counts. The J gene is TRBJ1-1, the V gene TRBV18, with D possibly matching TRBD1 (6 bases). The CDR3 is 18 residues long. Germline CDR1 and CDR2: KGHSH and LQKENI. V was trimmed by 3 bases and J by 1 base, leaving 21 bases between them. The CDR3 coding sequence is TGTGCCAGCTCACCTCGGGACACCTTCTCTTACTCGAACACTGAAGCTTTCTTT. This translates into CASSPRDTFSYSNTEAFF. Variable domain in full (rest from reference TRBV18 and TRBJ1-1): NAGVMQNPRHLVRRRGQEARLRCSPMKGHSHVYWYRQLPEEGLKFMVYLQKENIIDESGMPKERFSAEFPKEGPSILRIQQVVRGDSAAYFCASSPRDTFSYSNTEAFFGQGTRLTVV.

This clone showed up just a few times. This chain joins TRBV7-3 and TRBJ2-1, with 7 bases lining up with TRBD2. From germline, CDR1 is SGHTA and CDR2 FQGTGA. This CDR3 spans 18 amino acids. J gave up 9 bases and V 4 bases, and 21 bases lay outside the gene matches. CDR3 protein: CASSSRTRRGPRNSEQFF. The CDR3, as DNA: TGTGCCAGCAGCTCAAGGACTAGAAGAGGGCCGCGGAACAGTGAGCAGTTCTTC.

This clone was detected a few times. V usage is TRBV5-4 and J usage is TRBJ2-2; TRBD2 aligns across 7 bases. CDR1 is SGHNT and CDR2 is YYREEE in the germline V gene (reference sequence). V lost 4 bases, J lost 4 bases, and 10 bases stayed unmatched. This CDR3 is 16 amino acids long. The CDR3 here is CASSPARGGGTGELFF. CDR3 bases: TGTGCCAGCAGCCCGGCGAGGGGCGGGGGCACCGGGGAGCTGTTTTTT. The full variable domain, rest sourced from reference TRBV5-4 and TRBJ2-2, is ETGVTQSPTHLIKTRGQQVTLRCSSQSGHNTVSWYQQALGQGPQFIFQYYREEENGRGNFPPRFSGLQFPNYSSELNVNALELDDSALYLCASSPARGGGTGELFFGEGSRLTVL.

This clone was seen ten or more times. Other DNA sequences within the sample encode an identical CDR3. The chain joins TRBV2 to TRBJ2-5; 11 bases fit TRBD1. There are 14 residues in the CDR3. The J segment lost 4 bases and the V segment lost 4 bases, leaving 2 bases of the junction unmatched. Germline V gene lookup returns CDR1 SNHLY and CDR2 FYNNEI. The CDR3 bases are TGTGCCAGCAGTGGGACAGGGGGCGGAGAGACCCAGTACTTC. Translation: CASSGTGGGETQYF.